The sequence of this T cell receptor (beta chain) was determined in a study of blood T cell repertoires in COVID-19. In the study overall: The United States, Italy and Spain were the sources of the acute and convalescent COVID-19 samples. The cDNA or gDNA used as material had been derived from T cells, B-cell-depleted T cells, or PBMCs.

Methods used by the authors: Amplification with reference gene primers provided the estimates of nucleated cell counts. Generated by immunoSEQ multiplex PCR, the TCRdb table keeps only in-frame clones and is missing some. Clone size and V and J calls were adopted from that table, with D and trimming inferred from the DNA. Of roughly 250,000 clones detected, about nine tenths appear once; the ten largest clones hold over 3.5%. Germline V lookup: CDR1 LNHDA, CDR2 SQIVND (reference sequence). The CDR3 consists of 14 residues. Trimming removed 1 base from V and 6 bases from J, with 10 bases in between. The rearrangement links TRBV19 to TRBJ1-5; D is ambiguous. Sequenced: peripheral blood. The TCR originated in a woman aged 40 to 50 with acute or convalescent COVID-19. CDR3 in amino acids: CASSIATVGQPQHF. In DNA form, the CDR3 reads TGTGCCAGTAGTATAGCCACGGTCGGTCAGCCCCAGCATTTT.